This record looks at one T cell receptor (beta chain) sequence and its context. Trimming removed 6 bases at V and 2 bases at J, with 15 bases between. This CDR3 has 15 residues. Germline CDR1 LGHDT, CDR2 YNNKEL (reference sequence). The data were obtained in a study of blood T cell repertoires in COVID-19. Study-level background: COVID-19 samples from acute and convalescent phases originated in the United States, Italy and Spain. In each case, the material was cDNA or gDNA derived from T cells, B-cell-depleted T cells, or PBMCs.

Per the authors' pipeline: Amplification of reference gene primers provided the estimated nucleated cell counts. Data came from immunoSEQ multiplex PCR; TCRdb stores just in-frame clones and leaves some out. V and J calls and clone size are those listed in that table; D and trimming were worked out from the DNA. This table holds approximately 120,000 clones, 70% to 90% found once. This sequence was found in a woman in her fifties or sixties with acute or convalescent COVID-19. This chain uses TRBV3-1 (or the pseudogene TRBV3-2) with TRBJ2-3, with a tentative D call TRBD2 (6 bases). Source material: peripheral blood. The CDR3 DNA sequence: TGTGCCAGCAGTCGTATGTTAGCGGCCACAGATACGCAGTATTTT. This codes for CASSRMLAATDTQYF.